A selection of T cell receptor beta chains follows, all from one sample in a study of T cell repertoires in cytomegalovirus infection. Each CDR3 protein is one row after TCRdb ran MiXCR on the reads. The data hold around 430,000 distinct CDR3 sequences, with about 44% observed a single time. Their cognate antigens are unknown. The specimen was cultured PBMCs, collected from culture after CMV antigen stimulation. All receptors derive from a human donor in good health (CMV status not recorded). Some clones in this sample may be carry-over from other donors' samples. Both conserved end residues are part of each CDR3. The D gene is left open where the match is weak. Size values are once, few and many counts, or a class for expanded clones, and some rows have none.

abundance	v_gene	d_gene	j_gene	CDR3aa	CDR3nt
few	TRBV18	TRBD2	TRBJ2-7	CASSPGGGPLEQYF	TGTGCCAGCTCACCCGGGGGAGGGCCGCTGGAGCAGTACTTC
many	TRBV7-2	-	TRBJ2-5	CASSLEQGRETQYF	TGTGCCAGCAGCTTAGAACAAGGACGGGAGACCCAGTACTTC
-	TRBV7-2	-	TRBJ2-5	CASSFPGLKETQYF	TGTGCCAGCAGCTTCCCCGGACTAAAAGAGACCCAGTACTTC
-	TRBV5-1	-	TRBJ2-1	CASSPSGAGYNEQFF	TGCGCCAGCAGCCCGTCTGGGGCCGGATACAATGAGCAGTTCTTC
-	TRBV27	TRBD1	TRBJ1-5	CASSLSRQGNQPQHF	TGTGCCAGCAGTTTAAGTCGACAGGGGAATCAGCCCCAGCATTTT
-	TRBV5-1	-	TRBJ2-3	CASSLEGRDTQYF	TGCGCCAGCAGCTTGGAGGGCCGAGATACGCAGTATTTT
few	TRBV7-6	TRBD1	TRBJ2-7	CASSLPPDRDHEQYF	TGTGCCAGCAGCCTGCCGCCGGACAGGGACCACGAGCAGTACTTC
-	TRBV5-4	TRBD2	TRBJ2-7	CASSTRTSGAHYEQYF	TGTGCCAGCAGCACCCGGACTAGCGGGGCACACTACGAGCAGTACTTC
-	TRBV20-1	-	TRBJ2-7	CSASLDTQYEQYF	TGCAGTGCTAGTTTGGACACCCAGTACGAGCAGTACTTC
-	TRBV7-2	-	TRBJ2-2	CASSAKRAKAGELFF	TGTGCCAGCAGCGCGAAGCGGGCAAAGGCCGGGGAGCTGTTTTTT
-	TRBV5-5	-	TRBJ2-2	CASSGTQAAGELFF	TGTGCCAGCAGCGGGACACAAGCAGCCGGGGAGCTGTTTTTT
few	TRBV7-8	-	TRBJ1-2	CASSLASGGYTF	TGTGCCAGCAGCTTAGCTTCGGGGGGCTACACCTTC
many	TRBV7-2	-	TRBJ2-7	CASSLDSTYEQYF	TGTGCCAGCAGCTTAGACTCTACCTACGAGCAGTACTTC
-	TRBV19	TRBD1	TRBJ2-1	CASSVHGRGRNEQFF	TGTGCCAGTAGTGTCCACGGCAGGGGGCGGAATGAGCAGTTCTTC
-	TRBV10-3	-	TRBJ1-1	CAIGENTEAFF	TGTGCCATCGGAGAGAACACTGAAGCTTTCTTT
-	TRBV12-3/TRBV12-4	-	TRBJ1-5	CASSSPGGNQPQHF	TGTGCCAGCAGTTCTCCAGGGGGCAATCAGCCCCAGCATTTT
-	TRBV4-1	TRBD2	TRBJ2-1	CASSPTSTSGISYNEQFF	TGCGCCAGCAGTCCTACGTCGACTAGCGGGATCTCCTACAATGAGCAGTTCTTC
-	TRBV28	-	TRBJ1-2	CASSEILAGYTF	TGTGCCAGCAGTGAGATCCTAGCAGGCTACACCTTC
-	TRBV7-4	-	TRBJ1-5	CASSLWGAPDQPQHF	TGTGCCAGCAGCTTATGGGGAGCCCCGGATCAGCCCCAGCATTTT
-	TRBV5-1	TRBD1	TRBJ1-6	CASRGTGQINSPLHF	TGCGCCAGCAGGGGTACGGGACAGATCAATTCACCCCTCCACTTT
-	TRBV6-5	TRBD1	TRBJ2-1	CASRAGTGSVLFF	TGTGCCAGCAGAGCCGGGACAGGGTCGGTATTGTTCTTC
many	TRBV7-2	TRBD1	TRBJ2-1	CASSSDRGAYNEQFF	TGTGCCAGCAGTTCGGACAGGGGGGCCTACAATGAGCAGTTCTTC
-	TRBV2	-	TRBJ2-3	CASSPRTGGTDTQYF	TGTGCCAGCAGTCCTCGGACCGGGGGCACAGATACGCAGTATTTT
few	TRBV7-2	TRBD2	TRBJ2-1	CASTSGRGYEQFF	TGTGCCAGCACTAGCGGGAGGGGCTATGAGCAGTTCTTC
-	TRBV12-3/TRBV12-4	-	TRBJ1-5	CASSLIGVPSNQPQHF	TGTGCCAGCAGTTTAATAGGTGTCCCTTCGAATCAGCCCCAGCATTTT
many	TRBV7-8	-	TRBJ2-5	CASSLQTGHQETQYF	TGTGCCAGCAGCTTACAAACGGGACACCAAGAGACCCAGTACTTC
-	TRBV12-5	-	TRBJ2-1	CASGLVLGAISPHEQFF	TGTGCTAGTGGTTTGGTACTAGGGGCTATCAGCCCCCATGAGCAGTTCTTC
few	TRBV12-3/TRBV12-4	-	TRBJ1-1	CASTSLGGYDTEAFF	TGTGCCAGCACCTCCTTAGGAGGCTATGACACTGAAGCTTTCTTT
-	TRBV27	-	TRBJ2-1	CASTYYPVASQPLSYNEQFF	TGTGCCAGCACCTATTACCCCGTAGCTAGCCAGCCTCTTTCCTACAATGAGCAGTTCTTC
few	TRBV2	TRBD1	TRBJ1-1	CASSGVRGDTEAFF	TGTGCCAGCAGTGGCGTCAGGGGGGACACTGAAGCTTTCTTT
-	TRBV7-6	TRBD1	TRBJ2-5	CASSLPGQGGETQYF	TGTGCCAGCAGCTTGCCGGGACAGGGGGGGGAGACCCAGTACTTC
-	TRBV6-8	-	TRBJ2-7	CASRPGGSSYEQYF	TGTGCCAGCAGACCCGGGGGTAGCTCCTACGAGCAGTACTTC
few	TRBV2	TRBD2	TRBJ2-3	CASYTGTSGSETQYF	TGTGCCAGCTACACCGGGACTAGCGGGAGCGAGACGCAGTATTTT
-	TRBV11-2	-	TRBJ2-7	CASSRLRGRTTYEQYF	TGTGCCAGCAGTCGTCTAAGAGGTCGTACTACCTACGAGCAGTACTTC
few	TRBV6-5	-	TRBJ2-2	CASSYGHTGELFF	TGTGCCAGCAGTTACGGGCACACCGGGGAGCTGTTTTTT
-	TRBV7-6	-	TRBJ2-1	CASSSPEGSSYNEQFF	TGTGCCAGCAGCTCCCCGGAGGGGAGCTCCTACAATGAGCAGTTCTTC
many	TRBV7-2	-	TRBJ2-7	CASSLVFSGSEQYF	TGTGCCAGCAGCTTAGTATTCTCCGGCTCCGAGCAGTACTTC
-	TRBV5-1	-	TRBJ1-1	CASSWAADSEAFF	TGCGCCAGCAGCTGGGCCGCGGACTCTGAAGCTTTCTTT
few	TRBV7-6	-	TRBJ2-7	CASSSSTSPTYEQYF	TGTGCCAGCAGCTCTTCTACTAGTCCAACCTACGAGCAGTACTTC
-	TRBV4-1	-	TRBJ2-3	CASSQEASDTDTQYF	TGCGCCAGCAGCCAAGAAGCTAGCGACACAGATACGCAGTATTTT
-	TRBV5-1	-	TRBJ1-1	CASSFGEGMNTEAFF	TGCGCCAGCAGCTTCGGGGAGGGGATGAACACTGAAGCTTTCTTT